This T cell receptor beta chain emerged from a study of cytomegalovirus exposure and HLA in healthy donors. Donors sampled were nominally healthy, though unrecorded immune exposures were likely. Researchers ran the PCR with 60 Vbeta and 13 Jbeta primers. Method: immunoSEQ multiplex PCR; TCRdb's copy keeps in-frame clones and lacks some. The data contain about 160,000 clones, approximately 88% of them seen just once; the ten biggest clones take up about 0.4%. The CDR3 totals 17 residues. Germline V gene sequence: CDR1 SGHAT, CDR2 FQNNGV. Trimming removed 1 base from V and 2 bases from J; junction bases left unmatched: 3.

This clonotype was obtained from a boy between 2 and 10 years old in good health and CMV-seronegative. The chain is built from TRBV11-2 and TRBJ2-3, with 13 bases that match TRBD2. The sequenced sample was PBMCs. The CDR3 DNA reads TGTGCCAGCAGCTTAGTGGGACTAGCGGGAAACACAGATACGCAGTATTTT. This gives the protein CASSLVGLAGNTDTQYF.